The source of this T cell receptor beta chain is a study of CD8 T cells in ankylosing spondylitis. Study-wide findings and caveats: Significant enrichment of disease-linked clones was reported in matched ankylosing spondylitis synovial fluid. Ankylosing spondylitis blood appeared to carry a characteristic TCR beta motif of several highly homologous variants. Some of the motif variants had earlier been found in reactive arthritis patients' fluid and blood.

A note on this clonotype: Its antigen is undetermined.

TCR beta libraries were made by quantitative 5'-RACE with molecular barcodes. Via MiXCR, TCRdb re-called the 5' RACE reads, giving one row per CDR3 protein. Altogether about 800,000 distinct CDR3 sequences are present, over 9.5% being singletons, with the ten largest covering 0.51%. CDR1 is DFQATT and CDR2 is SNEGSKA in the germline V gene (reference sequence). Between the trimmed V and J ends, which lost 3 bases and 5 bases, there was a span of 13 bases. This CDR3 contains 13 residues. The TCR comes from a male donor with ankylosing spondylitis. The chain joins TRBV20-1 to TRBJ2-5, with unresolved D. The sequencing sample was made of blood, either unsorted or a sorted T cell fraction (not recorded which). This CDR3 is CSASLIGRETQYF. CDR3 nucleotide sequence: TGCAGTGCTAGCCTAATTGGCAGGGAGACCCAGTACTTC.